These 5 T cell receptor beta chains originate from one sample sequenced in a study of PD-L1 blockade in urothelial cancer. The assay was immunoSEQ multiplex PCR, and TCRdb's table has in-frame clones only and misses some. The repertoire includes approximately 46,000 clones, roughly four fifths of them detected once, and approximately 2.9% sits in the top ten. This material consisted of PBMCs, taken around atezolizumab (anti-PD-L1) treatment. The receptor set was obtained from a man aged 65 to 85 with urothelial cancer.

This chain connects TRBV19 to TRBJ2-2; 10 nucleotides agree with TRBD1. The CDR3 is 23 residues long. Germline CDR1 is LNHDA and CDR2 is SQIVND (reference sequence). V lost 5 bases and J lost 0; bases outside the gene matches: 24. The CDR3: CASSVSGTGDLIGVKTNTGELFF. CDR3 nucleotide sequence: TGTGCCAGTAGTGTCTCCGGGACAGGGGACCTTATCGGGGTTAAGACGAACACCGGGGAGCTGTTTTTT.

This clone was seen only once. The V gene is TRBV7-2, the J gene TRBJ2-1, with D maybe TRBD1 (5 bases). Germline CDR1 and CDR2: SGHTA and FQGNSA. V was trimmed by 4 bases and J by 0 bases, leaving 10 bases between them. CDR3 length: 15 amino acids. CDR3: CASSSDTSSYNEQFF. CDR3 coding DNA: TGTGCCAGCAGCTCGGACACCAGCTCCTACAATGAGCAGTTCTTC.

This clone appeared a single time. The rearrangement joins TRBV14 to TRBJ1-2; a weak D match, TRBD1 (6 bases). Trimming removed 5 bases from V and 6 bases from J, with 16 bases in between. There are 14 residues in the CDR3. Germline loops: CDR1 SGHDN, CDR2 FVKESK. CDR3 amino acids: CASSYRQEGHGYTF. CDR3 sequence (DNA): TGTGCCAGCAGCTATAGACAGGAAGGGCATGGCTACACCTTC.

The chain is built from TRBV11-3 and TRBJ2-7, with 7 bases lining up with TRBD1. With V trimmed by 2 bases and J by 2 bases, 0 bases remained unmatched. The CDR3 length is 13 residues. Germline loops: CDR1 SGHNT, CDR2 YENEEA. The CDR3 protein is CASSLQGAYEQYF. The CDR3 coding sequence is TGTGCCAGCAGCTTACAGGGGGCCTACGAGCAGTACTTC.

The rearrangement joins TRBV14 to TRBJ2-1; possible D gene TRBD2, 5 bases. V dropped 5 bases and J dropped 9 bases, with 17 bases sitting between them. This CDR3 is built from 14 residues. Germline lookup yields CDR1 SGHDN and CDR2 FVKESK. CDR3 nucleotides: TGTGCCAGCAGCGAACTAGTCGAAAGCAGTGAGCAGTTCTTC. This encodes CASSELVESSEQFF.